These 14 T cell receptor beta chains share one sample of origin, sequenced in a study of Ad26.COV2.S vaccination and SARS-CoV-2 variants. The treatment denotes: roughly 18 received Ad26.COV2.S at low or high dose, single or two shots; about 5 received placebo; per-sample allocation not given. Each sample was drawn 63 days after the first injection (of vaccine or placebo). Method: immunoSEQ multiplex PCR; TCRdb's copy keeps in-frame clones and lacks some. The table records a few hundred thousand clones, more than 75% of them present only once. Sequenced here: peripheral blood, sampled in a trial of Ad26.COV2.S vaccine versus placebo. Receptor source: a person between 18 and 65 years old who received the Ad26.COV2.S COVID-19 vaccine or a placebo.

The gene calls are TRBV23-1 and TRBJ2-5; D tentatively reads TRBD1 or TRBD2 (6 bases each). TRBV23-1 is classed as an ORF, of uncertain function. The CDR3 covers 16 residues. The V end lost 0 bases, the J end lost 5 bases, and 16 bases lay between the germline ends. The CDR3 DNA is TGCGCCAGCAGTCAATCTGTCATACGGGGGCTTGAGACCCAGTACTTC. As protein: CASSQSVIRGLETQYF.

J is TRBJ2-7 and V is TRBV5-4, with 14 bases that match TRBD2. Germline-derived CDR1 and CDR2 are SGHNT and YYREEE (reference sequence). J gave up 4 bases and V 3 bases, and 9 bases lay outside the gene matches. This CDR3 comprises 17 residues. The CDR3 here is CASSSRTSGGTRYEQYF. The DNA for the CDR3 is TGTGCCAGCAGCTCGAGGACTAGCGGGGGGACACGTTACGAGCAGTACTTC.

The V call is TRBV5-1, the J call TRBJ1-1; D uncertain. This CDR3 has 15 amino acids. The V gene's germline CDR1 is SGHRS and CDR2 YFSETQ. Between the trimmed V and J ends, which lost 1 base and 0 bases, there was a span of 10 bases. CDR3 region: CASSLRQSMNTEAFF. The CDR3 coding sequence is TGCGCCAGCAGCTTGCGTCAGTCCATGAACACTGAAGCTTTCTTT.

Here the CDR3 reads CASSLSSGGQETQYF. CDR3 in DNA: TGTGCCAGCAGCTTGAGTAGCGGGGGACAAGAGACCCAGTACTTC. This chain links TRBV5-4 with TRBJ2-5, with 9 bases aligning to TRBD2. Germline CDR1 reads SGHNT; CDR2 reads YYREEE (reference sequence). V trimming: 1 base; J trimming: 2 bases; junction bases outside the gene matches: 3. CDR3 length: 15 amino acids.

Here the CDR3 reads CASSQVDQVGSPLHF. The CDR3 bases are TGTGCCAGCAGCCAAGTTGACCAGGTTGGCTCACCCCTCCACTTT. This chain connects TRBV3-1 (or the pseudogene TRBV3-2) to TRBJ1-6; D is ambiguous. Germline lookup yields CDR1 LGHDT and CDR2 YNNKEL (reference sequence). The V gene lost 1 base and the J gene lost 10 bases, with 14 bases spanning the gap. CDR3 length equals 15 residues.

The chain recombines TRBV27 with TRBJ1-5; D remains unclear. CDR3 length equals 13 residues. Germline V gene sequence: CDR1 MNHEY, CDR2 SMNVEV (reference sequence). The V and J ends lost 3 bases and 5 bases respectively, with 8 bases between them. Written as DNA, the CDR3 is TGTGCCAGCAGTTTTCGACACGATCAGCCCCAGCATTTT. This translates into CASSFRHDQPQHF.

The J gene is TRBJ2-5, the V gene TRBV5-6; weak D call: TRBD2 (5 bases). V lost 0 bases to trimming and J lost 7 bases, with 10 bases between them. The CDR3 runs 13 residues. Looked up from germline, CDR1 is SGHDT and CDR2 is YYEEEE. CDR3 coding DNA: TGTGCCAGCAGCTTGGAGGACTTGGGGACCCAGTACTTC. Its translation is CASSLEDLGTQYF.

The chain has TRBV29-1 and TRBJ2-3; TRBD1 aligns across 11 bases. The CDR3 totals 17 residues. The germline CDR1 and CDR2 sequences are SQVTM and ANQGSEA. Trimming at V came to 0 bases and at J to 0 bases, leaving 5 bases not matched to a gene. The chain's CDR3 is CSVEDWTGGESTDTQYF. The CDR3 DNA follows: TGCAGCGTTGAAGATTGGACAGGGGGCGAGAGCACAGATACGCAGTATTTT.

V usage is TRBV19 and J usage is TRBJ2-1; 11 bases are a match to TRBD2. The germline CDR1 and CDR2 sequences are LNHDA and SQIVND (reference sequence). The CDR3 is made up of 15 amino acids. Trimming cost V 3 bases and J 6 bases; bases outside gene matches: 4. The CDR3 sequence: CASSMVAGGRNEQFF. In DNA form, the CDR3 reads TGTGCCAGTAGTATGGTAGCGGGGGGGCGCAATGAGCAGTTCTTC. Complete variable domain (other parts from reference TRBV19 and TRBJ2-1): DGGITQSPKYLFRKEGQNVTLSCEQNLNHDAMYWYRQDPGQGLRLIYYSQIVNDFQKGDIAEGYSVSREKKESFPLTVTSAQKNPTAFYLCASSMVAGGRNEQFFGPGTRLTVL.

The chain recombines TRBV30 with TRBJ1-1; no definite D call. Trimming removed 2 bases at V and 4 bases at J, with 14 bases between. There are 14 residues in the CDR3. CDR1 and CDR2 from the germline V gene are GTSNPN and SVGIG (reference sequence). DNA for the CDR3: TGTGCCTGGAGTAGGCTTCTTCGGGGCACTGAAGCTTTCTTT. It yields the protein CAWSRLLRGTEAFF.

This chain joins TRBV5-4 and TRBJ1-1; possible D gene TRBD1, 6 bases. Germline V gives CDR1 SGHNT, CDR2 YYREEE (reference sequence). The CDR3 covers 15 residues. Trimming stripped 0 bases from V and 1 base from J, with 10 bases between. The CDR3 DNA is TGTGCCAGCAGCTTGGGAGGGACAACGAACACTGAAGCTTTCTTT. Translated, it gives CASSLGGTTNTEAFF.

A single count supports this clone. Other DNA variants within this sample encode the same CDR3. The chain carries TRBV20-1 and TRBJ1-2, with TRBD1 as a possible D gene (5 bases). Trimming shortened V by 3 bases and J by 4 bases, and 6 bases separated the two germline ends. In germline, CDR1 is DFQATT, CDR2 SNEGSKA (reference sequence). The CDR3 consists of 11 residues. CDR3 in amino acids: CSARGGYGYTF. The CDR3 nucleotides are TGCAGTGCTAGGGGGGGCTATGGCTACACCTTC.

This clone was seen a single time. The CDR3, as DNA: TGCAGCGTTGATGTGGATTCTGGCGAGCAGTACTTC. Translated: CSVDVDSGEQYF. The chain recombines TRBV29-1 with TRBJ2-7; no reliable D call. CDR1 and CDR2 (germline): SQVTM, ANQGSEA. This CDR3 contains 12 residues. The germline V and J ends were trimmed by 3 bases and 6 bases, with 12 bases remaining between them.

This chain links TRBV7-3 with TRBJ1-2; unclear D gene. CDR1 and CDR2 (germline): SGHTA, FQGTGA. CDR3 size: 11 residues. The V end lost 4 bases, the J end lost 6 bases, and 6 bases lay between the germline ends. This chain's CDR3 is CASSSGNGYTF. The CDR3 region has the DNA TGTGCCAGCAGCTCGGGGAATGGCTACACCTTC.